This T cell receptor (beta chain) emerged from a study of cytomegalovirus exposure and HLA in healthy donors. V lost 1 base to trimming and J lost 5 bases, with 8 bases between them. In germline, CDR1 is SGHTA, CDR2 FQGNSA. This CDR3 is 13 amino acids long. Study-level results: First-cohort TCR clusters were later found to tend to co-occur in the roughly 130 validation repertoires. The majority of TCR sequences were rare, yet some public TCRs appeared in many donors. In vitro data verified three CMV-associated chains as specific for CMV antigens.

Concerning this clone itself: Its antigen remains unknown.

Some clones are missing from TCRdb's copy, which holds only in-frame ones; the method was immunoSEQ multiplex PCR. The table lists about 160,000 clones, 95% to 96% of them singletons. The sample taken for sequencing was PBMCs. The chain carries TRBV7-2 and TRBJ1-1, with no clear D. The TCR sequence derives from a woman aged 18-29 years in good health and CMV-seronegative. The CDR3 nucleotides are TGTGCCAGCAGCTTAGGAGGGTTGACTGAAGCTTTCTTT. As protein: CASSLGGLTEAFF.